This T cell receptor beta chain was identified during a study of chemoradiotherapy in HPV16-positive cancers. Study as a whole: Candidate HPV-specific T-cell clones and common TCR motifs came from functional assays in two HPV16-positive patients.

This CDR3 contains 15 residues. Germline V gene lookup returns CDR1 LNHNV and CDR2 YYDKDF (reference sequence). The V and J ends lost 0 bases and 2 bases respectively, with 10 bases between them. The table lists this clone with a count of one. The target antigen is unknown. Findings of the study overall: HPV-responsive T-cell expansion during chemoradiotherapy was linked to improved recurrence-free survival in HPV16-positive patients. Functional assays defining HPV-specific T cells used only two HPV16-positive patients. During treatment, candidate HPV-specific clones and E7-related motifs expanded in tumor.

Libraries were prepared by immunoSEQ multiplex PCR; TCRdb keeps only in-frame clonotypes and omits some of them. The sample includes around 6,200 clones, about 83% of them seen just once. The V gene is TRBV15, the J gene TRBJ2-5; D possibly uses TRBD1 or TRBD2 (5 bases each). This clonotype was obtained from a human donor with HPV-associated anogenital cancer. The specimen comprised tumor tissue, sampled from a patient who underwent chemoradiotherapy. The CDR3 coding sequence is TGTGCCACCAGCAGAGATCCGGGGCCACAAGAGACCCAGTACTTC. Its protein is CATSRDPGPQETQYF.